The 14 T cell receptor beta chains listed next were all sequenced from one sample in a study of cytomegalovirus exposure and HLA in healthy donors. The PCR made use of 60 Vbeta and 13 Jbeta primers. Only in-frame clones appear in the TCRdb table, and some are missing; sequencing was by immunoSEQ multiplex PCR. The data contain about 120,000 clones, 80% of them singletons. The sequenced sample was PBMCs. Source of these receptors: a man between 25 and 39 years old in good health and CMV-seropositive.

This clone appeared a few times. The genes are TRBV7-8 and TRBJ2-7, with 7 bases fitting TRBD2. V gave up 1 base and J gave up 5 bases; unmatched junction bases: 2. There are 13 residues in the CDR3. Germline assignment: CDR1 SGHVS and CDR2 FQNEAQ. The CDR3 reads CASSLGGGDEQYF. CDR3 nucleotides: TGTGCCAGCAGCTTAGGGGGAGGGGACGAGCAGTACTTC.

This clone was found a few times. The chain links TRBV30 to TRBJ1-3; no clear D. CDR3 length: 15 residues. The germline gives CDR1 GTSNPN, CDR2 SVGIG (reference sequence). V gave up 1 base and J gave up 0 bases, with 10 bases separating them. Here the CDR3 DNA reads TGTGCCTGGAGTGGAGCTCTACTCTCTGGAAACACCATATATTTT. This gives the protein CAWSGALLSGNTIYF.

As DNA, the CDR3 is TGTGCCAGTCGTAGCGACAGGGTCGACGAGCAGTACTTC. Its protein product is CASRSDRVDEQYF. This chain links TRBV6-5 with TRBJ2-7; 7 positions agree with TRBD1. There are 13 residues in the CDR3. Germline V gene lookup returns CDR1 MNHEY and CDR2 SVGAGI. V shed 9 bases and J 5 bases; nucleotides not matched to a gene: 10.

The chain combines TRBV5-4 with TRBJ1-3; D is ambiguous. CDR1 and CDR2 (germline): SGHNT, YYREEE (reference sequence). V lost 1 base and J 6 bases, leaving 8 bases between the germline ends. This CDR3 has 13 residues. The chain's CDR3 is CASSLLAENTIYF. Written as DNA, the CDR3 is TGTGCCAGCAGCTTGTTAGCAGAAAACACCATATATTTT.

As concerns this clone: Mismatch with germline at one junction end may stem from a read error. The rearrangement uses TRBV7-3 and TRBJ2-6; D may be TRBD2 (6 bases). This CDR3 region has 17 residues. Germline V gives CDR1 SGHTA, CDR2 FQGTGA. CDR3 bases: TGTTCCAGCAGCTTATACGGAGGGGACTCTGGGGCCAACGTCCTGACTTTC. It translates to CSSSLYGGDSGANVLTF.

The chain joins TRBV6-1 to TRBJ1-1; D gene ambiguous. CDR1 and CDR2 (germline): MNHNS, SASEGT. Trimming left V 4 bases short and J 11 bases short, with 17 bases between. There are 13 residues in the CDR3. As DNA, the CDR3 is TGTGCCAGCAGTGGAGGTCATCCCGTCGGGGCTTTCTTT. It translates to CASSGGHPVGAFF.

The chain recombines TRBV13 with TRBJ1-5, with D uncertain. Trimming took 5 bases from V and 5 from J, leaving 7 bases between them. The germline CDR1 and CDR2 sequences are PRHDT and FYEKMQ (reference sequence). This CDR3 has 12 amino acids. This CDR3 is CASSQSDQPQHF. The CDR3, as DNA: TGTGCCAGCAGCCAGTCCGATCAGCCCCAGCATTTT.

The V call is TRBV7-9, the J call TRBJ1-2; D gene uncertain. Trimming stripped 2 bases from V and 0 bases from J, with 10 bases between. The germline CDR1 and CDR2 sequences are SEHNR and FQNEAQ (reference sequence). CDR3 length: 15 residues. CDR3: CASSLNSYSNYGYTF. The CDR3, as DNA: TGTGCCAGCAGCTTAAACAGTTATTCTAACTATGGCTACACCTTC.

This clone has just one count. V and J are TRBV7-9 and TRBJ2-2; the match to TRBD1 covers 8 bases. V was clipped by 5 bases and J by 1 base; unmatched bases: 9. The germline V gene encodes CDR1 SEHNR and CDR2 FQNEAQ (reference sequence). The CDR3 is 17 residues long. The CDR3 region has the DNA TGTGCCAGCAGCCATGAGTGGGGACAGGAGAACACCGGGGAGCTGTTTTTT. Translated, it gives CASSHEWGQENTGELFF.

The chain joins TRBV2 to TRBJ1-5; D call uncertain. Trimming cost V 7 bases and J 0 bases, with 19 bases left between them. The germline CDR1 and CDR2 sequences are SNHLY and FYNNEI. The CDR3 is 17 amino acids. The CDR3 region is CASMRTGNLNSNQPQHF. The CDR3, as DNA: TGTGCCAGCATGAGGACGGGGAACCTTAATAGCAATCAGCCCCAGCATTTT. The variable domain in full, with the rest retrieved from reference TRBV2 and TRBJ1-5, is EPEVTQTPSHQVTQMGQEVILRCVPISNHLYFYWYRQILGQKVEFLVSFYNNEISEKSEIFDDQFSVERPDGSNFTLKIRSTKLEDSAMYFCASMRTGNLNSNQPQHFGDGTRLSIL.

CDR3 in amino acids: CASRTDSGGSSYNEQFF. The CDR3 DNA is TGCGCCAGCAGGACTGATAGCGGGGGGAGCTCCTACAATGAGCAGTTCTTC. V is TRBV5-1 and J is TRBJ2-1; 10 bases line up with TRBD2. Germline trimming cut 5 bases from V and 0 bases from J; bases unmatched to any gene: 8. Germline values: CDR1 SGHRS, CDR2 YFSETQ. The CDR3 loop spans 17 amino acids.

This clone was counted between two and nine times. The CDR3 DNA is TGTGCCAGCAGTTTAGCCAAGGGGACAGGGAAGGCTTTCTTT. Protein sequence: CASSLAKGTGKAFF. The chain links TRBV27 to TRBJ1-1; 9 bases align to TRBD1. The germline V gene encodes CDR1 MNHEY and CDR2 SMNVEV (reference sequence). The V segment lost 2 bases and the J segment 11 bases; nucleotides outside the gene matches: 9. The CDR3 length is 14 residues.

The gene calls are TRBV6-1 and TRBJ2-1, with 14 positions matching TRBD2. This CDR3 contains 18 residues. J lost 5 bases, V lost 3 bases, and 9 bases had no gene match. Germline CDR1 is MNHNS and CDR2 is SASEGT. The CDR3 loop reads CASSDRLAGGPIHNEQFF. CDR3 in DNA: TGTGCCAGCAGTGATCGACTAGCGGGGGGGCCGATCCACAATGAGCAGTTCTTC.

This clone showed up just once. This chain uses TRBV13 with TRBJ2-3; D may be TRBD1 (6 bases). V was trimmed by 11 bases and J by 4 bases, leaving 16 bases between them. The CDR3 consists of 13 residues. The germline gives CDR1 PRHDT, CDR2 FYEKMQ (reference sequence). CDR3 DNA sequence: TGTGCCTGTAAAAGGGGGATCGCAGATACGCAGTATTTT. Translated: CACKRGIADTQYF.